These 27 T cell receptor beta chains were all obtained from the same sample, sequenced in a study of blood T cell repertoires in COVID-19. Clones were sequenced by immunoSEQ multiplex PCR, and TCRdb holds only the in-frame ones, with some missing. The top ten clones hold 3.8% of a sample with fewer than 120,000 clones, 76% of them seen once. Sequenced input: peripheral blood. The receptors here all came from a woman of 80 years or more with acute or convalescent COVID-19.

The chain couples TRBV11-2 to TRBJ2-7; 8 bases fit TRBD1. CDR1 SGHAT and CDR2 FQNNGV come from the germline V gene. This CDR3 is built from 15 residues. With V trimmed by 6 bases and J by 3 bases, 10 bases remained unmatched. The CDR3 DNA follows: TGTGCCAGCAGACTTAACAGGGGGGACCTCTACGAGCAGTACTTC. This encodes CASRLNRGDLYEQYF.

The chain has TRBV28 and TRBJ2-7; 7 bases map to TRBD1. Trimming removed 1 base from V and 1 base from J; junction bases left unmatched: 4. Germline values: CDR1 MDHEN, CDR2 SYDVKM. The CDR3 is 15 residues long. The CDR3 protein is CASSLSDRESYEQYF. The CDR3 coding sequence is TGTGCCAGCAGTTTATCTGACAGGGAATCCTACGAGCAGTACTTC.

In its sample, this clone was seen once. The chain is built from TRBV7-2 and TRBJ2-7, with 8 bases lining up with TRBD2. This CDR3 is built from 17 residues. Germline V lookup: CDR1 SGHTA, CDR2 FQGNSA. The V gene end was trimmed by 1 base and the J gene end by 0 bases; junction bases not matched to a gene: 8. This chain's CDR3 is CASSLGVGGRISYEQYF. The DNA of the CDR3 is TGTGCCAGCAGCTTAGGGGTTGGCGGGAGGATCTCCTACGAGCAGTACTTC.

CDR3 in DNA: TGTGCCAGCAGCACCAGGGACGAGCAGTACTTC. Translated: CASSTRDEQYF. The V call is TRBV2, the J call TRBJ2-7; a weak D match, TRBD1 (5 bases). This CDR3 comprises 11 residues. V lost 6 bases to trimming and J lost 5 bases, with 8 bases between them. Germline assignment: CDR1 SNHLY and CDR2 FYNNEI.

This clone has only a few counts. The V and J genes are TRBV25-1 and TRBJ1-2; 8 bases line up with TRBD1. The ends lost 8 bases at V and 7 bases at J; junction bases unmatched: 9. Germline lookup yields CDR1 MGHDK and CDR2 SYGVNS. CDR3 length: 13 amino acids. The DNA of the CDR3 is TGTGCCAGCCGTTTCCAGGGGGCCCGTGGCTACACCTTC. It encodes CASRFQGARGYTF.

This rearrangement joins TRBV5-1 to TRBJ1-5; D is ambiguous. CDR1 is SGHRS and CDR2 is YFSETQ in the germline V gene. V lost 3 bases, J lost 0 bases, and 7 bases lay in between. This CDR3 comprises 14 residues. The CDR3 loop reads CASSSGYSNQPQHF. The DNA of the CDR3 is TGCGCCAGCAGCTCAGGTTATAGCAATCAGCCCCAGCATTTT.

The chain has TRBV9 and TRBJ2-2; D might be TRBD1 (6 bases). Germline values: CDR1 SGDLS, CDR2 YYNGEE. Trimming stripped 4 bases from V and 6 bases from J, with 13 bases between. This CDR3 region has 14 residues. The CDR3 sequence: CASSTTQGPGELFF. For the CDR3, the DNA is TGTGCCAGCAGCACAACACAGGGCCCCGGGGAGCTGTTTTTT.

This chain connects TRBV30 to TRBJ1-6, with a tentative D call TRBD1 (6 bases). The V gene's germline CDR1 is GTSNPN and CDR2 SVGIG (reference sequence). V dropped 1 base and J dropped 10 bases, with 20 bases sitting between them. This CDR3 has 16 amino acids. The CDR3 spells CAWSAPGGSFGSPLHF. The CDR3 DNA follows: TGTGCCTGGAGTGCTCCGGGGGGCAGTTTCGGGTCACCCCTCCACTTT.

The chain combines TRBV7-2 with TRBJ2-7, with a weak D call TRBD1 (6 bases). Trimming pared 5 bases from V and 2 bases from J, leaving 13 bases between. The CDR3 spans 14 residues. Looked up from germline, CDR1 is SGHTA and CDR2 is FQGNSA. The chain's CDR3 is CASSHTTGTYEQYF. The CDR3 nucleotides read TGTGCCAGCAGCCATACGACAGGTACCTACGAGCAGTACTTC.

Only a few counts were recorded for this clone. V and J are TRBV19 and TRBJ1-2, with 7 bases lining up with TRBD1. The CDR3 consists of 15 residues. Germline V gene lookup returns CDR1 LNHDA and CDR2 SQIVND (reference sequence). Trimming took 6 bases from V and 4 from J; bases not matched to a gene: 11. The CDR3 loop reads CASSRTGVSGYGYTF. CDR3 DNA: TGTGCCAGTAGCCGTACAGGGGTTTCGGGCTATGGCTACACCTTC.

The rearrangement uses TRBV11-3 and TRBJ2-1; D uncertain. Trimming removed 5 bases from V and 5 bases from J, with 10 bases in between. Per the germline V gene, CDR1 is SGHNT and CDR2 is YENEEA. The CDR3 is made up of 13 amino acids. CDR3 sequence: CASSPDADNEQFF. For the CDR3, the DNA is TGTGCCAGCAGCCCAGATGCTGACAATGAGCAGTTCTTC.

This sequence joins TRBV7-9 and TRBJ1-5, with D unclear. This CDR3 has 11 residues. V shed 4 bases and J shed 5 bases, with 3 bases lying between them. CDR1 SEHNR and CDR2 FQNEAQ come from the germline V gene (reference sequence). The CDR3 reads CASSSHQPQHF. In DNA form, the CDR3 reads TGTGCCAGCAGCTCTCATCAGCCCCAGCATTTT.

The gene calls are TRBV19 and TRBJ1-2; TRBD1 aligns across 11 bases. Per germline, CDR1 LNHDA and CDR2 SQIVND (reference sequence). The CDR3 runs to 12 residues. The V segment lost 5 bases and the J segment 14 bases; nucleotides outside the gene matches: 7. DNA for the CDR3: TGTGCCAGTAGTCCCCTGGACAGGGGGCCTACCTTC. Its protein product is CASSPLDRGPTF.

This clone turned up a few times. This chain connects TRBV10-2 to TRBJ1-1, with D maybe TRBD1 (5 bases). Trimming took 7 bases from V and 5 from J, leaving 14 bases between them. CDR3 length: 13 amino acids. Germline CDR1 reads WSHSY; CDR2 reads SAAADI. The CDR3 region has the DNA TGCGCCAGCAACTCGCAGGGCAGAACTGAAGCTTTCTTT. This sequence encodes CASNSQGRTEAFF.

This CDR3 is CASSLYTDSSYEQYF. CDR3 nucleotide sequence: TGTGCCAGCAGTTTATACACCGACTCGTCCTACGAGCAGTACTTC. V gene TRBV28 combines with J gene TRBJ2-7; D gene unclear. The germline CDR1 and CDR2 sequences are MDHEN and SYDVKM. V lost 1 base to trimming and J lost 1 base, with 11 bases between them. This CDR3 contains 15 residues.

This clone is a singleton in its sample. The rearrangement links TRBV3-1 (or the pseudogene TRBV3-2) to TRBJ1-1; 8 bases map to TRBD1. From germline, CDR1 is LGHDT and CDR2 YNNKEL (reference sequence). The V and J ends lost 1 base and 5 bases, in that order; junction bases with no gene match: 9. The CDR3 covers 16 residues. The DNA for the CDR3 is TGTGCCAGCAGCCAAGGGGTACAGGGGGTGGGTACTGAAGCTTTCTTT. This codes for CASSQGVQGVGTEAFF.

This chain uses TRBV30 with TRBJ2-3, with D maybe TRBD2 (7 bases). The CDR3 has 15 residues. Trimming took off 5 bases at V and 8 bases at J, with 23 bases between the two ends. Germline V gene sequence: CDR1 GTSNPN, CDR2 SVGIG (reference sequence). The CDR3 is CAWAPGGGDPATQYF. The DNA of the CDR3 is TGTGCCTGGGCGCCGGGGGGCGGGGATCCGGCTACGCAGTATTTT.

This clone came up once. The rearrangement links TRBV7-9 to TRBJ2-1; TRBD2 aligns across 14 bases. The CDR3 covers 18 residues. The ends lost 6 bases at V and 9 bases at J; junction bases unmatched: 16. Germline V gene sequence: CDR1 SEHNR, CDR2 FQNEAQ (reference sequence). CDR3 nucleotides: TGTGCCAGCAGATCACCCTCCGGGACTAGCGGGGGATTGGGTGAGCAGTTCTTC. This encodes CASRSPSGTSGGLGEQFF.

The genes are TRBV3-1 (or the pseudogene TRBV3-2) and TRBJ2-5; no reliable D call. Trimming removed 5 bases at V and 7 bases at J, with 11 bases between. The germline V gene has CDR1 LGHDT and CDR2 YNNKEL (reference sequence). The CDR3 consists of 12 residues. This chain's CDR3 is CASSTYRGTQYF. CDR3 DNA: TGTGCCAGCAGCACCTACCGCGGGACCCAGTACTTC.

The gene calls are TRBV6-5 and TRBJ2-3; perhaps TRBD1 as D (6 bases). From germline, CDR1 is MNHEY and CDR2 SVGAGI. The germline V and J ends were trimmed by 6 bases and 2 bases, with 12 bases remaining between them. There are 14 residues in the CDR3. In DNA, the CDR3 is TGTGCCAGCAGGCAAGGACAGATCACAGATACGCAGTATTTT. Residues: CASRQGQITDTQYF.

CDR3 nucleotides: TGTGCCAGCAGCTCTAACCTAGCGGGAGATCGAGGGAGATACTTC. Protein sequence: CASSSNLAGDRGRYF. This sequence joins TRBV7-2 and TRBJ2-5, with 10 positions matching TRBD2. The germline gives CDR1 SGHTA, CDR2 FQGNSA. CDR3 length: 15 amino acids. V trimming: 4 bases; J trimming: 14 bases; junction bases outside the gene matches: 16.

This chain links TRBV27 with TRBJ2-6, with TRBD1 matching 7 bases. Trimming at V came to 5 bases and at J to 4 bases, leaving 20 bases not matched to a gene. Germline V lookup: CDR1 MNHEY, CDR2 SMNVEV (reference sequence). The CDR3 loop spans 20 amino acids. CDR3 DNA sequence: TGTGCCAGCAGTGCCGCTCGAACAGGGGCACTACAGGAAGGGGCCAACGTCCTGACTTTC. It codes for CASSAARTGALQEGANVLTF.

The rearrangement links TRBV6-6 to TRBJ2-7; D possibly corresponds to TRBD1 (5 bases). Germline V CDR1 and CDR2: MNHNY, SVGAGI (reference sequence). This CDR3 has 14 amino acids. With 0 bases removed from V and 2 bases from J, the gap between germline ends came to 8 bases. The DNA for the CDR3 is TGTGCCAGCAGTTACTCGGGGCCGCCCTACGAGCAGTACTTC. Translated: CASSYSGPPYEQYF.

The genes are TRBV9 and TRBJ2-7; D uncertain. The V and J ends lost 0 bases and 6 bases respectively, with 16 bases between them. This CDR3 has 15 residues. The germline V gene encodes CDR1 SGDLS and CDR2 YYNGEE. CDR3 sequence reads: CASSVDATGDGEQYF. CDR3 nucleotide sequence: TGTGCCAGCAGCGTAGACGCCACCGGAGATGGCGAGCAGTACTTC.

The genes are TRBV5-4 and TRBJ2-7; weak D call: TRBD2 (6 bases). Germline V gene sequence: CDR1 SGHNT, CDR2 YYREEE (reference sequence). The CDR3 has 14 residues. V was pared by 0 bases and J by 3 bases, with 10 bases between. The CDR3: CASSLELASYEQYF. In DNA form, the CDR3 reads TGTGCCAGCAGCTTGGAGCTAGCGAGCTACGAGCAGTACTTC.

In this sample, this clone turned up a few times. The chain employs TRBV5-1 and TRBJ2-7, with 8 bases fitting TRBD2. CDR3 length: 16 residues. V lost 4 bases and J lost 2; bases outside the gene matches: 11. Germline CDR1 reads SGHRS; CDR2 reads YFSETQ. The CDR3 sequence: CASSPLRSGATYEQYF. The DNA of the CDR3 is TGCGCCAGCAGCCCCCTTCGTAGCGGGGCCACCTACGAGCAGTACTTC.

Turning to this clone: The CDR3 does not close with the conserved phenylalanine or tryptophan, likely indicating a read error. No DNA is shown, since the ends of the CDR3 on it are uncertain; the CDR3 is the one TCRdb lists. This chain links TRBV14 with TRBJ2-7; the DNA was not compared with TRBD1, the D call given in the table. Germline V gene sequence: CDR1 SGHDN, CDR2 FVKESK. The CDR3 is 11 amino acids long, termini counted. This CDR3 is CASSPGTGGSI.